A selection of T cell receptor beta chains follows, all from one sample in a study of blood T cells in healthy people across ages. TCRdb passed the 5' RACE reads through MiXCR, listing each CDR3 protein once. This sample yields 1.5 million to 2 million distinct CDR3 sequences, of which 28% are seen a single time; 7.7% belongs to the top ten. The material sequenced was blood. All receptors come from a woman younger than 45 in good health. CDR3s include the opening cysteine and the closing phenylalanine or tryptophan. The D gene is left open where the match is weak. A row's size may be missing; if present it is once, few, many or a size class.

TRBJ2-2	TRBV24-1	TRBD1	.	CATSDRTGGTGELFF	TGTGCCACCAGTGACCGGACAGGGGGCACCGGGGAGCTGTTTTTT
TRBJ2-3	TRBV7-3	.	.	CASSFSVGDTQYF	TGTGCCAGCAGCTTCTCCGTCGGGGATACGCAGTATTTT
TRBJ2-7	TRBV7-9	.	.	CASSQRAAYEQYF	TGTGCTAGCAGTCAACGGGCTGCTTACGAGCAGTACTTC
TRBJ1-2	TRBV29-1	TRBD1	.	CSVTVGDRDIRGYTF	TGCAGCGTCACCGTGGGGGACAGGGACATTCGTGGCTACACCTTC
TRBJ2-1	TRBV5-1	TRBD2	.	CVSSSFGESGTVSYNEQFF	TGCGTCAGCAGCTCCTTTGGGGAGAGCGGGACTGTCTCCTACAATGAGCAGTTCTTC
TRBJ2-3	TRBV7-8	.	.	CASSLELVTADTQYF	TGTGCCAGCAGCTTGGAACTAGTCACGGCAGATACGCAGTATTTT
TRBJ1-6	TRBV20-1	.	few	CSAFIGGGNSPLHF	TGCAGTGCCTTCATAGGGGGGGGGAATTCACCCCTCCACTTT
TRBJ2-3	TRBV7-3	.	.	CASSQGGRGTDAQYF	TGTGCCAGCAGCCAGGGGGGGAGAGGCACAGATGCGCAGTATTTT
TRBJ2-1	TRBV20-1	.	.	CSALPHEQFF	TGCAGTGCCCTCCCCCATGAGCAGTTCTTC
TRBJ2-2	TRBV6-5	.	.	CASSYSGTGTRAGELFF	TGTGCCAGCAGTTACTCCGGGACAGGGACTAGGGCCGGGGAGCTGTTTTTT
TRBJ1-2	TRBV15	.	few	CATAGNAYGYTF	TGTGCCACCGCGGGGAATGCCTATGGCTACACCTTC